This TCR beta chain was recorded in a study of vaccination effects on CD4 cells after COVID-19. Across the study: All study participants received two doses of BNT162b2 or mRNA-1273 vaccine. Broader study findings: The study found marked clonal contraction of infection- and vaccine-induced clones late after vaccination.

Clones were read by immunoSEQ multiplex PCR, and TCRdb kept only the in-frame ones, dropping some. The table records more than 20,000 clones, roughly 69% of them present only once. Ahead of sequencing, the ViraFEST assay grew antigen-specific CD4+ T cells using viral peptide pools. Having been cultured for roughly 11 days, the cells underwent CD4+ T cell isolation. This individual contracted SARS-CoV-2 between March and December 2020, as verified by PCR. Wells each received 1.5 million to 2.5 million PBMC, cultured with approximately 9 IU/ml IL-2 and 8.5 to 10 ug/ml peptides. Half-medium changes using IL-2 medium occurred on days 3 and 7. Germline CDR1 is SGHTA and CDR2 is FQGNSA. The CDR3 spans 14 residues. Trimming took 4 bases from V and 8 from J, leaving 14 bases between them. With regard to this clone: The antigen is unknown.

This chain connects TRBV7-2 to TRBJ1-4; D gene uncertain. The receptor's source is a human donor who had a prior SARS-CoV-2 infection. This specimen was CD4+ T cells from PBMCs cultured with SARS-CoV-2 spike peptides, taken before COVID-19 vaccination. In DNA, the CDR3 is TGTGCCAGCAGCTCCCGGGCCTCCAGCGAAAAACTGTTTTTT. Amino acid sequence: CASSSRASSEKLFF.